This T cell receptor beta chain came from a study of T cell changes during pregnancy in multiple sclerosis. CDR3 length: 13 amino acids. From germline, CDR1 is MNHEY and CDR2 SVGAGI. Losses at the gene ends were 6 bases for V and 5 bases for J; bases not matched to a gene: 2. Libraries were prepared by immunoSEQ multiplex PCR; TCRdb keeps only in-frame clonotypes and omits some of them. The sample shows over 35,000 clones, around 90% of them seen only once. The genes are TRBV6-5 and TRBJ2-1, with 9 nucleotides matching TRBD1. The material sequenced was CD8+ T cells from peripheral blood mononuclear cells, taken in the first trimester of pregnancy. The receptor was isolated from a female donor with multiple sclerosis, enrolled in a pregnancy study. The CDR3 DNA sequence: TGTGCCAGCAGAAACAGGGGGCACAATGAGCAGTTCTTC. Its translation is CASRNRGHNEQFF.